These 19 T cell receptor beta chains came from one sample sequenced in a study of OX40 agonist ivuxolimab in advanced cancers. TCRdb's copy holds only in-frame clones and misses some; the assay was immunoSEQ multiplex PCR. This sample carries 55,000 to 80,000 clones, around 84% of them seen once, and the ten largest clones take around 2%. Sequences were derived from CD4+ or CD8+ T cells sorted from blood, sampled in a trial of the OX40 agonist ivuxolimab. All receptors come from an adult with an advanced solid tumor such as melanoma, head and neck, liver or kidney cancer.

This chain uses TRBV7-2 with TRBJ2-5; 8 positions agree with TRBD2. The V segment lost 8 bases and the J segment 5 bases; nucleotides outside the gene matches: 7. Germline assignment: CDR1 SGHTA and CDR2 FQGNSA. The CDR3 has 13 amino acids. In nucleotides, the CDR3 is TGTGCCAGCGGAGAGCGGGGGTTGGAGACCCAGTACTTC. Its protein product is CASGERGLETQYF.

The chain uses TRBV6-1 and TRBJ2-3; 8 bases are a match to TRBD2. The CDR3 extends over 14 amino acids. Germline CDR1 MNHNS, CDR2 SASEGT. Trimming took 3 bases from V and 6 from J; bases not matched to a gene: 5. The CDR3 DNA sequence: TGTGCCAGCAGTGAGTCGGGAGGGCGGGATACGCAGTATTTT. It specifies CASSESGGRDTQYF.

The V gene is TRBV5-5, the J gene TRBJ1-3; no clear D gene. CDR1 and CDR2 from the germline V gene are SGHKS and YYEKEE (reference sequence). The CDR3 totals 17 residues. The ends were cut back, 3 bases at V and 1 base at J, with 17 bases in the middle. The CDR3 nucleotides are TGTGCCAGCAGCTCCCGAACTACCCGGGCGTCTGGAAACACCATATATTTT. Translation gives CASSSRTTRASGNTIYF.

The genes are TRBV29-1 and TRBJ2-7, with D perhaps TRBD1 or TRBD2 (7 bases each). The germline V gene has CDR1 SQVTM and CDR2 ANQGSEA. The CDR3 sequence is 14 residues long. V was clipped by 7 bases and J by 0 bases, with 16 bases between them. Here the CDR3 DNA reads TGCAGCGCTGCAAGCAGGGGGGGCTCCTACGAGCAGTACTTC. As protein: CSAASRGGSYEQYF.

The V and J genes are TRBV12-2 and TRBJ2-1; the D segment call TRBD2 is taken from the table without a DNA check. TRBV12-2 corresponds to a pseudogene. This CDR3 is 18 amino acids long. CDR3 bases: TGTGCAAGTCGCTTAGCGAGTATCAGGACGGGAGGGTACAATGAGCAGTTCTTC. As protein: CASRLASIRTGGYNEQFF.

This clone was counted only a few times. The rearrangement links TRBV10-3 to TRBJ1-2, with D possibly being TRBD1 (6 bases). This CDR3 has 13 residues. Germline V lookup: CDR1 ENHRY, CDR2 SYGVKD. Trimming cost V 3 bases and J 5 bases, with 10 bases left between them. CDR3 loop: CAISDGRGYGYTF. The CDR3 DNA reads as TGTGCCATCAGTGACGGCAGGGGTTATGGCTACACCTTC.

This clone was seen just once. In nucleotides, the CDR3 is TGTGCCAGCAGCTTAAGCGCGGCTAGCGGGAACACCGGGGAGCTGTTTTTT. The encoded protein is CASSLSAASGNTGELFF. The V and J genes are TRBV7-3 and TRBJ2-2; 7 nucleotides align to TRBD2. The CDR3 has 17 residues. CDR1 SGHTA and CDR2 FQGTGA come from the germline V gene. V dropped 1 base and J dropped 1; count of bases not matched to a gene: 6.

The rearrangement joins TRBV18 to TRBJ1-3, with D perhaps matching TRBD1 (5 bases). V was trimmed by 6 bases and J by 0 bases, leaving 15 bases between them. Per the germline V gene, CDR1 is KGHSH and CDR2 is LQKENI. This CDR3 has 16 amino acids. The CDR3: CASSSSGTPSGNTIYF. The CDR3 region has the DNA TGTGCCAGCTCTTCGTCAGGGACCCCCTCTGGAAACACCATATATTTT.

This chain links TRBV5-6 with TRBJ2-3, with D possibly being TRBD2 (5 bases). This CDR3 has 16 residues. Trimming left V 0 bases short and J 2 bases short, with 13 bases between. Germline V CDR1 and CDR2: SGHDT, YYEEEE. For the CDR3, the DNA is TGTGCCAGCAGCTTGGTAGTTACTAGACCCACAGATACGCAGTATTTT. Translating it yields CASSLVVTRPTDTQYF.

This chain connects TRBV18 to TRBJ2-7, with 7 nucleotides matching TRBD1. The length of the CDR3 is 14 residues. Germline V lookup: CDR1 KGHSH, CDR2 LQKENI. Losses at the gene ends were 0 bases for V and 1 base for J; bases not matched to a gene: 0. CDR3 residues: CASSPPTGSYEQYF. In nucleotides, the CDR3 is TGTGCCAGCTCACCACCGACAGGGTCCTACGAGCAGTACTTC.

The chain links TRBV12-5 to TRBJ2-1, with 10 bases identical to TRBD1. Germline-derived CDR1 and CDR2 are LGHNT and FRNRAP. The J segment lost 6 bases and the V segment lost 4 bases, leaving 3 bases of the junction unmatched. The CDR3 runs to 14 residues. Here the CDR3 reads CASGSGQGGNEQFF. The CDR3 DNA follows: TGTGCTAGTGGTTCCGGACAGGGGGGCAATGAGCAGTTCTTC.

The chain carries TRBV6-5 and TRBJ1-6; 7 bases match TRBD1. The CDR3 loop spans 16 amino acids. Unmatched junction bases numbered 9, after V lost 4 bases and J lost 6 bases. Germline V gives CDR1 MNHEY, CDR2 SVGAGI. CDR3 residues: CASSSDYRGSNSPLHF. DNA of the CDR3: TGTGCCAGCAGTTCCGATTACAGGGGTAGTAATTCACCCCTCCACTTT.

V gene TRBV29-1 combines with J gene TRBJ2-1; TRBD2 matches 12 bases. The CDR3 loop spans 15 amino acids. Trimming at V came to 4 bases and at J to 9 bases, leaving 10 bases not matched to a gene. Germline CDR1 is SQVTM and CDR2 is ANQGSEA. The CDR3 DNA reads as TGCAGCGTTGGGGTTCCTAGCGGGGGGGCCTTTGAGCAGTTCTTC. It yields the protein CSVGVPSGGAFEQFF.

This clone has more than one count but fewer than ten. The genes are TRBV6-6 and TRBJ1-2; TRBD1 matches at 7 bases. Germline-derived CDR1 and CDR2 are MNHNY and SVGAGI (reference sequence). The CDR3 runs 13 residues. J gave up 4 bases and V 5 bases, and 4 bases lay outside the gene matches. CDR3 DNA sequence: TGTGCCAGCAGTACCCGGGACAGCTATGGCTACACCTTC. Translating it yields CASSTRDSYGYTF.

The rearrangement joins TRBV14 to TRBJ2-5; the match to TRBD2 covers 9 bases. The CDR3 covers 15 residues. J lost 1 base, V lost 4 bases, and 4 bases had no gene match. CDR1 is SGHDN, CDR2 FVKESK, per germline. The CDR3 loop reads CASSPSGTSQETQYF. CDR3 DNA: TGTGCCAGCAGCCCTAGCGGGACGTCCCAAGAGACCCAGTACTTC.

This rearrangement joins TRBV18 to TRBJ2-7; 7 bases map to TRBD1. This CDR3 has 14 residues. V lost 3 bases and J lost 2; bases outside the gene matches: 4. CDR1 is KGHSH and CDR2 is LQKENI in the germline V gene. The CDR3 region has the DNA TGTGCCAGCTCACCGGGACAGAAAGCCTACGAGCAGTACTTC. This codes for CASSPGQKAYEQYF.

The CDR3 reads CASSRALGTEAFF. The CDR3 region has the DNA TGTGCCAGCAGCCGTGCGTTAGGCACTGAAGCTTTCTTT. The V call is TRBV7-9, the J call TRBJ1-1; unclear D gene. This CDR3 is 13 amino acids long. CDR1 and CDR2 (germline): SEHNR, FQNEAQ (reference sequence). V was shortened by 5 bases and J by 4 bases, with 11 bases between the two germline ends.

A remark on this clone: The junction and the germline gene differ at one end; a read error may be behind it. V and J are TRBV5-4 and TRBJ1-5, with 10 positions matching TRBD1. The length of the CDR3 is 16 residues. Per germline, CDR1 SGHNT and CDR2 YYREEE (reference sequence). The CDR3 loop reads CASSLGTGVRGQPQHF. The CDR3 DNA follows: TGTGCCAGCAGTTTGGGGACAGGGGTTAGAGGTCAGCCCCAGCATTTT.

The table lists this clone with a few counts. J is TRBJ1-5 and V is TRBV6-1; D ambiguous. This CDR3 region has 13 residues. Trimming pared 4 bases from V and 15 bases from J, leaving 19 bases between. From germline, CDR1 is MNHNS and CDR2 SASEGT. The CDR3 loop reads CASSVSWEVGAHF. The CDR3 DNA sequence: TGTGCCAGCAGTGTATCGTGGGAAGTTGGCGCGCATTTT.